The 3 T cell receptor beta chains below all came from one sample that was sequenced in a study of cytomegalovirus exposure and HLA in healthy donors. Both 60 Vbeta primers and 13 Jbeta primers went into the PCR. Generated by immunoSEQ multiplex PCR, the TCRdb table keeps only in-frame clones and is missing some. The sample comprises 100,000 to 150,000 clones, 81% of which are singletons, and approximately 4% rests with the top ten. The sequenced sample consisted of PBMCs. Receptors originate from a man between 18 and 29 years old in good health and CMV-seropositive.

The V and J genes are TRBV7-9 and TRBJ1-4, with a weak D call TRBD1 (6 bases). The germline V gene has CDR1 SEHNR and CDR2 FQNEAQ (reference sequence). Trimming pared 8 bases from V and 8 bases from J, leaving 12 bases between. The CDR3 spans 12 residues. The CDR3 protein is CASGRGNEKLFF. The DNA for the CDR3 is TGTGCCAGCGGCAGGGGTAACGAAAAACTGTTTTTT.

The chain has TRBV7-2 and TRBJ1-6, with D possibly TRBD1 on 5 matching bases. CDR3 size: 15 residues. The ends were cut back, 1 base at V and 10 bases at J, with 14 bases in the middle. Germline-derived CDR1 and CDR2 are SGHTA and FQGNSA. CDR3 sequence reads: CASSLGVGGNSPLHF. The DNA for the CDR3 is TGTGCCAGCAGCTTAGGGGTGGGGGGGAACTCACCCCTCCACTTT.

This chain joins TRBV25-1 and TRBJ2-1; 10 bases fit TRBD2. CDR3 size: 18 residues. Per germline, CDR1 MGHDK and CDR2 SYGVNS. After removal of 4 bases from V and 6 bases from J, the junction contained 15 bases not matched to a gene. The CDR3: CASSAAPILAGVGNEQFF. The CDR3 nucleotides are TGTGCCAGCAGTGCCGCCCCTATCCTAGCGGGAGTAGGCAATGAGCAGTTCTTC.